This T cell receptor beta chain appears in the sequencing data of a study of OX40 agonist ivuxolimab in advanced cancers. Across the study: Ivuxolimab, an agonistic anti-OX40 (CD134) antibody, was given to patients. Mean age approximately 66 years, range about 20 to 85; 82.7% male. Prior anti-PD-1, anti-PD-L1 or anti-CTLA-4 therapy was allowed; 40% to 50% had some. Study-level points and caveats: At 0.1 to 3.0 mg/kg, CD4+ and CD8+ blood T cells expanded clonally by week 6.

In the case of this clone: The antigen is undetermined.

Sequenced by immunoSEQ multiplex PCR; TCRdb stores in-frame clones only, minus some. The sample records around 100,000 clones, around 89% being singletons. This sequence originates from an adult with an advanced solid tumor such as melanoma, head and neck, liver or kidney cancer. The sample in question was CD4+ or CD8+ T cells sorted from blood, obtained in a trial of the OX40 agonist ivuxolimab.

The CDR3, as DNA: TGCAGCGTTGTAAGTTTTGGGACAGGGGGCGGGAAGACTGAAGCTTTCTTT. It codes for CSVVSFGTGGGKTEAFF. The rearrangement joins TRBV29-1 to TRBJ1-1; 12 bases fit TRBD1. Germline V gene sequence: CDR1 SQVTM, CDR2 ANQGSEA. CDR3 length: 17 amino acids. V lost 4 bases and J lost 5; bases outside the gene matches: 14. The complete variable domain, with remaining parts taken from reference TRBV29-1 and TRBJ1-1, reads SAVISQKPSRDICQRGTSLTIQCQVDSQVTMMFWYRQQPGQSLTLIATANQGSEATYESGFVIDKFPISRPNLTFSTLTVSNMSPEDSSIYLCSVVSFGTGGGKTEAFFGQGTRLTVV.